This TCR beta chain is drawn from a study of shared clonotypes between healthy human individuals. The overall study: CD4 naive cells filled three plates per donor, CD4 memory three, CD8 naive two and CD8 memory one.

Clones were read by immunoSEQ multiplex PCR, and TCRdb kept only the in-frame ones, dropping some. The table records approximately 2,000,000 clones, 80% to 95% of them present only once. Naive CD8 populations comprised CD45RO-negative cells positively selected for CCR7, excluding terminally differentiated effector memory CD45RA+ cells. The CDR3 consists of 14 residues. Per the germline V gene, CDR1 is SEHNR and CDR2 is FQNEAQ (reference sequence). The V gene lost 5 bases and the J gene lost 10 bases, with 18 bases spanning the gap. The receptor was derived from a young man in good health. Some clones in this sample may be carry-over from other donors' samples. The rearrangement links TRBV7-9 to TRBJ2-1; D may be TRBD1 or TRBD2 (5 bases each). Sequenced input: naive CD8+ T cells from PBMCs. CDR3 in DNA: TGTGCCAGCAGCCCCTCGGTGTGGGGGTGGGAGCAGTTCTTC. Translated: CASSPSVWGWEQFF.